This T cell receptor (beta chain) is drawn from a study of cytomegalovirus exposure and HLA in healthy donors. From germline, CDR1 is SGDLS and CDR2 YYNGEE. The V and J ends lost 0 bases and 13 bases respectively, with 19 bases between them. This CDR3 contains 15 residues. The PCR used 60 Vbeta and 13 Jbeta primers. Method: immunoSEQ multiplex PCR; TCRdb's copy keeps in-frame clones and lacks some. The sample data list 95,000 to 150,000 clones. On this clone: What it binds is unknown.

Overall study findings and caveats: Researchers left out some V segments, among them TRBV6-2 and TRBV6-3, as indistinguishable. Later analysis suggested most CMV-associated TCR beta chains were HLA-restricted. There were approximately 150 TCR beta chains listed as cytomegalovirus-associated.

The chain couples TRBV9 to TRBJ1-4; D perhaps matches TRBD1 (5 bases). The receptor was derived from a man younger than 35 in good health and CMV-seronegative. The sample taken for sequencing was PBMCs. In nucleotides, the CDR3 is TGTGCCAGCAGCGTAGACGTAGACCCAGGGAGGGGACTGTTTTTT. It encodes CASSVDVDPGRGLFF.